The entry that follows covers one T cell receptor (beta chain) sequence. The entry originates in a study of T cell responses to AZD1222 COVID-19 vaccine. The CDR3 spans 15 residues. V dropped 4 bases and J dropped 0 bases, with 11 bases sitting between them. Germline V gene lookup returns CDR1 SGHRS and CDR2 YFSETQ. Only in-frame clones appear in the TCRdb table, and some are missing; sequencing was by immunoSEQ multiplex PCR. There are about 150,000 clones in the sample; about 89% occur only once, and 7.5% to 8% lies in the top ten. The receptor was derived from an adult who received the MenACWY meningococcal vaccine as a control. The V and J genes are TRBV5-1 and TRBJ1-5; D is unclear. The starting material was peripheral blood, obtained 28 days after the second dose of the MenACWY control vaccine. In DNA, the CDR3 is TGCGCCAGCAGCCCAGAACCCTATAGCAATCAGCCCCAGCATTTT. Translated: CASSPEPYSNQPQHF.